These 29 T cell receptor beta chains were sequenced from one sample in a study of CD8 T cells in ankylosing spondylitis. Each CDR3 protein gets one entry after TCRdb re-called the 5' RACE reads with MiXCR. This table holds more than 150,000 distinct CDR3 sequences, 15% to 20% found once. Sequences were obtained from blood, either unsorted or a sorted T cell fraction (not recorded which). The receptors were gathered from a male donor aged 5 to 29 with ankylosing spondylitis or in good health (not recorded which).

This clonotype has ten or more counts. The chain carries TRBV10-3 and TRBJ2-6, with TRBD1 matching 7 bases. From germline, CDR1 is ENHRY and CDR2 SYGVKD. This CDR3 region has 16 residues. Unmatched junction bases numbered 6, after V lost 7 bases and J lost 0 bases. The chain's CDR3 is CAITGTVLSGANVLTF. The DNA of the CDR3 is TGTGCCATCACCGGGACAGTCCTCTCTGGGGCCAACGTCCTGACTTTC.

In its sample, this clonotype was seen many times. V gene TRBV29-1 combines with J gene TRBJ2-7; no clear D. The CDR3 length is 15 residues. Trimming stripped 4 bases from V and 0 bases from J, with 16 bases between. Per the germline V gene, CDR1 is SQVTM and CDR2 is ANQGSEA. The CDR3: CSVAILGPSSYEQYF. CDR3 nucleotide sequence: TGCAGCGTTGCGATACTTGGGCCGAGCTCCTACGAGCAGTACTTC.

In its sample, this clonotype was seen many times. CDR3 in amino acids: CASRRTGTGGVSFYEQYF. The CDR3 bases are TGTGCCAGCAGACGCACCGGGACAGGGGGCGTTTCCTTCTACGAGCAGTACTTC. The genes are TRBV5-5 and TRBJ2-7; TRBD1 aligns across 12 bases. Germline trimming cut 5 bases from V and 3 bases from J; bases unmatched to any gene: 15. The CDR3 extends over 18 amino acids. Germline CDR1 and CDR2: SGHKS and YYEKEE (reference sequence).

This clonotype was recorded at least ten times. This rearrangement joins TRBV7-2 to TRBJ2-7; D remains ambiguous. This CDR3 comprises 12 residues. V was trimmed by 2 bases and J by 3 bases, leaving 5 bases between them. Germline-derived CDR1 and CDR2 are SGHTA and FQGNSA. CDR3 nucleotide sequence: TGTGCCAGCAGCTTACGAAACTACGAGCAGTACTTC. Residues: CASSLRNYEQYF.

The table lists this clonotype with many counts. The V and J genes are TRBV7-6 and TRBJ2-1, with 12 bases lining up with TRBD2. The length of the CDR3 is 18 residues. Germline trimming cut 5 bases from V and 4 bases from J; bases unmatched to any gene: 12. The V gene's germline CDR1 is SGHVS and CDR2 FNYEAQ. The CDR3 nucleotides are TGTGCCAGCAGCCCTCACCGCCTAGCGGGAGGGCGATACAATGAGCAGTTCTTC. Translation gives CASSPHRLAGGRYNEQFF. The entire variable domain, with the rest obtained from reference TRBV7-6 and TRBJ2-1, is as follows: GAGVSQSPRYKVTKRGQDVALRCDPISGHVSLYWYRQALGQGPEFLTYFNYEAQQDKSGLPNDRFSAERPEGSISTLTIQRTEQRDSAMYRCASSPHRLAGGRYNEQFFGPGTRLTVL.

This clonotype was recorded many times. The chain combines TRBV12-3 or TRBV12-4 with TRBJ2-2; 10 nucleotides align to TRBD1. J lost 5 bases, V lost 3 bases, and 6 bases had no gene match. The length of the CDR3 is 16 residues. For the CDR3, the DNA is TGTGCCAGCAGTTTCAGCCCGGGACAGGGGACCGGGGAGCTGTTTTTT. This translates into CASSFSPGQGTGELFF.

This clonotype was counted ten times or more. The chain joins TRBV18 to TRBJ2-5; D is possibly TRBD2 (5 bases). V shed 3 bases and J shed 5 bases, with 13 bases lying between them. CDR1 is KGHSH and CDR2 is LQKENI in the germline V gene. CDR3 length: 14 amino acids. In nucleotides, the CDR3 is TGTGCCAGCTCACCGATAGGAGGCCCGGAGACCCAGTACTTC. This encodes CASSPIGGPETQYF.

The table lists this clonotype with many counts. V gene TRBV7-7 combines with J gene TRBJ2-1, with D perhaps given as TRBD1 or TRBD2 (5 bases each). The CDR3 sequence is 17 residues long. Per the germline V gene, CDR1 is SSHAT and CDR2 is FNYEAQ (reference sequence). V was clipped by 5 bases and J by 0 bases, with 17 bases between them. CDR3 in DNA: TGTGCCAGCAGCCCCACGGGGACCTTGAGCTCCTACAATGAGCAGTTCTTC. Translated: CASSPTGTLSSYNEQFF. The whole variable domain, remainder taken from reference TRBV7-7 and TRBJ2-1, is GAGVSQSPRYKVTKRGQDVTLRCDPISSHATLYWYQQALGQGPEFLTYFNYEAQPDKSGLPSDRFSAERPEGSISTLTIQRTEQRDSAMYRCASSPTGTLSSYNEQFFGPGTRLTVL.

This clonotype was seen only a few times. The chain recombines TRBV20-1 with TRBJ2-7, with unresolved D. CDR1 is DFQATT and CDR2 is SNEGSKA in the germline V gene (reference sequence). The V and J ends lost 0 bases and 2 bases respectively, with 8 bases between them. The CDR3 spans 13 residues. The CDR3 spells CSARDTGPYEQYF. CDR3 in DNA: TGCAGTGCTAGAGATACCGGACCCTACGAGCAGTACTTC.

This clonotype was observed many times. V is TRBV12-3 or TRBV12-4 and J is TRBJ2-7, with no clear D. The CDR3 loop spans 14 amino acids. Trimming shortened V by 6 bases and J by 4 bases, and 16 bases separated the two germline ends. The CDR3 DNA is TGTGCCAGCAGCAGTATAAACGGCCAATACGAGCAGTACTTC. This gives the protein CASSSINGQYEQYF.

This clonotype was recorded many times. DNA of the CDR3: TGTGCCAGCAGTTTAGCAGGGGGGTACAATGAGCAGTTCTTC. Encoded protein: CASSLAGGYNEQFF. The J gene is TRBJ2-1, the V gene TRBV12-3 or TRBV12-4; perhaps D is TRBD1 or TRBD2 (6 bases each). The CDR3 covers 14 residues. The V gene lost 0 bases and the J gene lost 4 bases, with 7 bases spanning the gap.

This clonotype came up many times. J is TRBJ2-1 and V is TRBV28; TRBD2 agrees at 7 bases. Germline CDR1 and CDR2: MDHEN and SYDVKM. This CDR3 has 14 amino acids. The trim removed 6 bases at V and 8 bases at J, leaving 10 bases unmatched. CDR3 DNA sequence: TGTGCCAGCAGCATCCAAGCGGGGATCGATGAGCAGTTCTTC. This sequence encodes CASSIQAGIDEQFF.

This clonotype has at least ten counts. The rearrangement links TRBV11-2 to TRBJ2-2; TRBD1 matches 8 bases. V shed 3 bases and J 8 bases; nucleotides not matched to a gene: 8. Per germline, CDR1 SGHAT and CDR2 FQNNGV. This CDR3 has 15 amino acids. CDR3 DNA sequence: TGTGCCAGCAGCTTCAGACAGGGGCCGGTTGGGGAGCTGTTTTTT. Amino acid sequence: CASSFRQGPVGELFF.

This clonotype was observed a single time. This sequence may be a read error, since a much larger clone differs from it by one base. The chain joins TRBV20-1 to TRBJ2-1; tentatively, D is TRBD1 or TRBD2 (5 bases each). The CDR3 is 13 amino acids. Germline V gives CDR1 DFQATT, CDR2 SNEGSKA (reference sequence). V dropped 5 bases and J dropped 4 bases, with 12 bases sitting between them. CDR3 loop: CSAGDGAYNEQFF. In DNA, the CDR3 is TGCAGTGCTGGGGACGGGGCTTACAATGAGCAGTTCTTC.

The chain couples TRBV24-1 to TRBJ2-1; no clear D gene. The germline CDR1 and CDR2 sequences are KGHDR and SFDVKD. The CDR3 is 11 residues long. Trimming took off 6 bases at V and 10 bases at J, with 9 bases between the two ends. The CDR3 here is CATSTQTEQFF. The CDR3 nucleotides read TGTGCCACCAGTACCCAGACAGAGCAGTTCTTC.

This clonotype was found many times. The gene calls are TRBV7-3 and TRBJ2-5; D perhaps matches TRBD2 (6 bases). Germline CDR1 is SGHTA and CDR2 is FQGTGA. Trimming left V 2 bases short and J 4 bases short, with 8 bases between. CDR3 length equals 13 residues. Here the CDR3 reads CASSLGTPETQYF. The DNA for the CDR3 is TGTGCCAGCAGCTTAGGGACTCCAGAGACCCAGTACTTC.

In its sample, this clonotype was seen a few times. This rearrangement joins TRBV20-1 to TRBJ1-1; 7 bases are shared with TRBD1. CDR1 and CDR2 (germline): DFQATT, SNEGSKA (reference sequence). The V gene end was trimmed by 6 bases and the J gene end by 0 bases; junction bases not matched to a gene: 7. The length of the CDR3 is 14 residues. The CDR3 DNA reads TGCAGTGCCTATCGACAGGGTATGAACACTGAAGCTTTCTTT. As protein: CSAYRQGMNTEAFF.

This clonotype was seen repeatedly, ten times or more. The chain couples TRBV2 to TRBJ2-7, with a possible D match to TRBD2 (6 bases). Germline assignment: CDR1 SNHLY and CDR2 FYNNEI. V was cut by 2 bases and J by 5 bases, with 19 bases left in between. The CDR3 covers 16 residues. The CDR3 reads CASSESQSGVTDEQYF. CDR3 coding DNA: TGTGCCAGCAGTGAATCCCAGTCGGGAGTCACCGACGAGCAGTACTTC. Full variable domain (outside the CDR3, taken from reference TRBV2 and TRBJ2-7): EPEVTQTPSHQVTQMGQEVILRCVPISNHLYFYWYRQILGQKVEFLVSFYNNEISEKSEIFDDQFSVERPDGSNFTLKIRSTKLEDSAMYFCASSESQSGVTDEQYFGPGTRLTVT.

The chain links TRBV7-2 to TRBJ1-1, with 11 nucleotides matching TRBD1. The germline CDR1 and CDR2 sequences are SGHTA and FQGNSA. The junction had 5 bases not matched to a gene; V was cut back by 8 bases and J by 6 bases. The CDR3 covers 13 residues. The CDR3 reads CASSGQGEAEAFF. CDR3 DNA sequence: TGTGCCAGCTCGGGACAGGGGGAGGCTGAAGCTTTCTTT.

This clonotype was recorded many times. J is TRBJ2-2 and V is TRBV5-1, with D tentatively TRBD2 (6 bases). The CDR3 loop spans 17 amino acids. CDR1 is SGHRS, CDR2 YFSETQ, per germline. Trimming stripped 4 bases from V and 0 bases from J, with 16 bases between. In DNA, the CDR3 is TGCGCCAGCAGCCTTACTCTTGGAGGGGCGAACACCGGGGAGCTGTTTTTT. Translating gives CASSLTLGGANTGELFF.

J is TRBJ2-7 and V is TRBV7-2, with 8 bases that match TRBD2. V shed 3 bases and J 3 bases; nucleotides not matched to a gene: 7. CDR3 length: 15 amino acids. CDR1 and CDR2 (germline): SGHTA, FQGNSA. CDR3 sequence: CASSFFSGTDYEQYF. The DNA of the CDR3 is TGTGCCAGCAGCTTTTTTAGCGGGACCGACTACGAGCAGTACTTC.

There are many counts of this clonotype. The chain couples TRBV20-1 to TRBJ2-1; D is perhaps TRBD1 (5 bases). The CDR3 is 13 residues long. Deletions cut 6 bases from V and 6 bases from J, with 15 bases between. The germline gives CDR1 DFQATT, CDR2 SNEGSKA (reference sequence). The CDR3 reads CSAPSRAGNEQFF. DNA of the CDR3: TGCAGTGCCCCCTCCAGGGCAGGCAATGAGCAGTTCTTC.

Ten or more counts support this clonotype. The V gene is TRBV6-6, the J gene TRBJ1-5; 7 bases are shared with TRBD1. CDR1 MNHNY and CDR2 SVGAGI come from the germline V gene (reference sequence). The CDR3 runs to 16 residues. The junction had 12 bases not matched to a gene; V was cut back by 7 bases and J by 3 bases. The CDR3 region is CASTNTGVGFNQPQHF. As DNA, the CDR3 is TGTGCCAGCACCAACACAGGGGTGGGGTTCAATCAGCCCCAGCATTTT.

This clonotype was detected many times. The chain joins TRBV2 to TRBJ2-3, with D perhaps matching TRBD2 (5 bases). Germline values: CDR1 SNHLY, CDR2 FYNNEI. The CDR3 totals 15 residues. The V end lost 7 bases, the J end lost 4 bases, and 18 bases lay between the germline ends. CDR3 protein: CASNRIRGVADTQYF. For the CDR3, the DNA is TGTGCCAGCAACCGAATACGGGGAGTGGCAGATACGCAGTATTTT.

In DNA form, the CDR3 reads TGCAGCGTAGTACTCTACAATGAGCAGTTCTTC. Protein product: CSVVLYNEQFF. This chain links TRBV29-1 with TRBJ2-1; D unclear. The germline V gene has CDR1 SQVTM and CDR2 ANQGSEA. With 6 bases removed from V and 3 bases from J, the gap between germline ends came to 6 bases. This CDR3 comprises 11 residues.

There are a few counts of this clonotype. The chain combines TRBV29-1 with TRBJ2-6; D is undetermined. V was clipped by 4 bases and J by 2 bases, with 6 bases between them. Germline V gene sequence: CDR1 SQVTM, CDR2 ANQGSEA. CDR3 length: 13 amino acids. The CDR3 loop reads CSVVQPGANVLTF. The DNA of the CDR3 is TGCAGCGTTGTCCAGCCTGGGGCCAACGTCCTGACTTTC.

This clonotype was detected many times. This rearrangement joins TRBV7-2 to TRBJ2-1; 8 positions match TRBD2. Germline values: CDR1 SGHTA, CDR2 FQGNSA. With 5 bases clipped from V and 0 bases from J, the junction kept 3 bases outside the gene matches. The CDR3 length is 15 residues. For the CDR3, the DNA is TGTGCCAGCAGCGTTAGCGGGGCCTCCTACAATGAGCAGTTCTTC. Translating gives CASSVSGASYNEQFF.

The rearrangement uses TRBV12-3 or TRBV12-4 and TRBJ2-5, with D possibly being TRBD2 (6 bases). This CDR3 is built from 12 residues. V lost 6 bases to trimming and J lost 4 bases, with 9 bases between them. CDR3: CASSWRGETQYF. Here the CDR3 DNA reads TGTGCCAGCAGCTGGAGGGGAGAGACCCAGTACTTC.

This clonotype has ten or more counts. This chain uses TRBV11-3 with TRBJ2-2; TRBD2 might be the D (5 bases). CDR1 SGHNT and CDR2 YENEEA come from the germline V gene. This CDR3 comprises 16 residues. The V and J ends lost 5 bases and 3 bases respectively, with 16 bases between them. In DNA, the CDR3 is TGTGCCAGCAGCCCAAGGGTCTCGAGGGACACCGGGGAGCTGTTTTTT. Its translation: CASSPRVSRDTGELFF.